This T cell receptor beta chain stems from a study of molecular identifiers for immune sequencing clone quantification. Researchers sorted naive CD8 T cells as cells that were CD8+CD4-CCR7+CD45RA+. This clonotype has ten or more counts. Its antigen is unknown. TCRdb re-called the PCR reads with MiXCR, one entry per CDR3 protein. The sample carries under 650,000 distinct CDR3 sequences, 20% recorded once. The study's findings and limits: In CMV-specific effectors, clones above 20 copies held over 98% of molecules; naive, under 1%.

The germline CDR1 and CDR2 sequences are MNHEY and SVGAGI. V lost 4 bases and J 1 base, leaving 7 bases between the germline ends. This CDR3 comprises 13 residues. The V and J genes are TRBV6-5 and TRBJ1-1; no clear D gene. The sample consisted of naive CD8+ T cells from blood, with Jurkat cell RNA spiked in. Sample subset: FACS-sorted CD8+CD4-CCR7+CD45RA+ naive T cells. The source is a human donor in good health. Some libraries in this study had Jurkat cell RNA spiked in. CDR3 nucleotide sequence: TGTGCCAGCAGTTTTAGCTCGAACACTGAAGCTTTCTTT. Translation gives CASSFSSNTEAFF.